This TCR beta chain was sequenced for a study of control samples from healthy donors and cancer patients. Libraries were prepared by immunoSEQ multiplex PCR; TCRdb keeps only in-frame clonotypes and omits some of them. Of 190,000 or so clones in the sample, over 80% were seen once. The ends were cut back, 5 bases at V and 5 bases at J, with 8 bases in the middle. Germline CDR1 reads SNHLY; CDR2 reads FYNNEI. This CDR3 has 12 residues. J is TRBJ2-3 and V is TRBV2; D is ambiguous. Sequenced input: blood. This TCR was sampled from a man between 18 and 35 years old in good health. The CDR3 region has the DNA TGTGCCAGCAGTTTAGGCGGAGATACGCAGTATTTT. Protein sequence: CASSLGGDTQYF. The full variable domain, in which reference TRBV2 and TRBJ2-3 provide the parts outside the CDR3, is EPEVTQTPSHQVTQMGQEVILRCVPISNHLYFYWYRQILGQKVEFLVSFYNNEISEKSEIFDDQFSVERPDGSNFTLKIRSTKLEDSAMYFCASSLGGDTQYFGPGTRLTVL.